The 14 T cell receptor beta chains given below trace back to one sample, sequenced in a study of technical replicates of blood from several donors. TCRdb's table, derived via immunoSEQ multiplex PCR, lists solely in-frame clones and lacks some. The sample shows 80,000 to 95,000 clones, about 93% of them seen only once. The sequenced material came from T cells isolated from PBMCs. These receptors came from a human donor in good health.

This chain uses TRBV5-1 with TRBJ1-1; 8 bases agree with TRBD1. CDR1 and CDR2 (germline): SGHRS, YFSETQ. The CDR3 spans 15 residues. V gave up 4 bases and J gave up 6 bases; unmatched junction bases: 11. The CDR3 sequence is CASSAGNTGGSEAFF. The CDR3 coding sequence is TGCGCCAGCAGCGCGGGCAATACAGGGGGTTCTGAAGCTTTCTTT.

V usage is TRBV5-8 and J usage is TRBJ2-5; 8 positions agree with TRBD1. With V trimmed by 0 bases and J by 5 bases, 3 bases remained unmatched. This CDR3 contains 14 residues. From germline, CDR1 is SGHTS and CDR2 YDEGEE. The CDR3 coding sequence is TGTGCCAGCAGCTTGGACAGGGGGAGGGAGACCCAGTACTTC. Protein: CASSLDRGRETQYF.

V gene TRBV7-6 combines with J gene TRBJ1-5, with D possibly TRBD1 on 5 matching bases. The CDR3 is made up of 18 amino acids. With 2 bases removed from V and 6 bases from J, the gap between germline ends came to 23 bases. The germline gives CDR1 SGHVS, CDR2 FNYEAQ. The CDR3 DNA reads TGTGCCAGCAGCTTAATGAGCGGGAGCAGGGTAGGGACTCAGCCCCAGCATTTT. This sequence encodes CASSLMSGSRVGTQPQHF.

Written as DNA, the CDR3 is TGCGCCAGCACGGGTTACAATGAGCAGTTCTTC. Protein: CASTGYNEQFF. The chain uses TRBV5-1 and TRBJ2-1; D gene unclear. Germline CDR1 SGHRS, CDR2 YFSETQ. V was pared by 6 bases and J by 4 bases, with 5 bases between. This CDR3 is 11 amino acids long.

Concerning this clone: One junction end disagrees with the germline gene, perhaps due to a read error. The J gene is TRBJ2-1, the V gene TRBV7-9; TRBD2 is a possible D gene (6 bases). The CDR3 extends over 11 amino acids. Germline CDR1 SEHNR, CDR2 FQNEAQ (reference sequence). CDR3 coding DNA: TGTGCCAGCAGCTACGGGACTGACGGTGTCTTC. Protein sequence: CASSYGTDGVF.

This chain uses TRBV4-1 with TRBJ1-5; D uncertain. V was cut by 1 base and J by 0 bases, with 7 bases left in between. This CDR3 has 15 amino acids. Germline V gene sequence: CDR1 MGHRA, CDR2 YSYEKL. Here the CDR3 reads CASSQGYNSNQPQHF. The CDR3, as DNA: TGCGCCAGCAGCCAAGGTTACAATAGCAATCAGCCCCAGCATTTT.

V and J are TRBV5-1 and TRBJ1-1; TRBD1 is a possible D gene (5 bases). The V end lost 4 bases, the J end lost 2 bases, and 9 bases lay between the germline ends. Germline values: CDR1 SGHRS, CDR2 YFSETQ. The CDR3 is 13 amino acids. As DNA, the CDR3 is TGCGCCAGCAGCCGACAGCTCAACACTGAAGCTTTCTTT. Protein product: CASSRQLNTEAFF.

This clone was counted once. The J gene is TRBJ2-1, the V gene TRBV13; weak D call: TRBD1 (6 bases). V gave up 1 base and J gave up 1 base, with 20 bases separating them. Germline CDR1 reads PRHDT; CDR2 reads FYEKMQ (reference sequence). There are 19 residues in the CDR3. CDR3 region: CASSLVGTLNPSSYNEQFF. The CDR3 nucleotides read TGTGCCAGCAGCTTAGTTGGGACATTGAACCCCTCATCCTACAATGAGCAGTTCTTC. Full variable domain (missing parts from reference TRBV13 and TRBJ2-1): AAGVIQSPRHLIKEKRETATLKCYPIPRHDTVYWYQQGPGQDPQFLISFYEKMQSDKGSIPDRFSAQQFSDYHSELNMSSLELGDSALYFCASSLVGTLNPSSYNEQFFGPGTRLTVL.

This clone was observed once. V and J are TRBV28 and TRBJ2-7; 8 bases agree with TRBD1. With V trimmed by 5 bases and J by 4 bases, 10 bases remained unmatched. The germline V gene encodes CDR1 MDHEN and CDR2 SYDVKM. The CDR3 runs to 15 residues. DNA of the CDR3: TGTGCCAGCAGTCAACCGACGACAGGGGAGTACGAGCAGTACTTC. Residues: CASSQPTTGEYEQYF.

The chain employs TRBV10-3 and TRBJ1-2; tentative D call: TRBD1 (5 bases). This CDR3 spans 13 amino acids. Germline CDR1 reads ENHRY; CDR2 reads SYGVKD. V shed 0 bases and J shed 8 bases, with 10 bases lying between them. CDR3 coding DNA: TGTGCCATCAGTGAGTCGACAGACGCGGGCTACACCTTC. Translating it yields CAISESTDAGYTF.

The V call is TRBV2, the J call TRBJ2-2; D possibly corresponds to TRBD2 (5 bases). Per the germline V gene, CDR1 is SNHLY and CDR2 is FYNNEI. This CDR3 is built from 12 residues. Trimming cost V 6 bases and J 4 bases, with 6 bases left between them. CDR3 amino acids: CASRAGTGELFF. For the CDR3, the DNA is TGTGCCAGCAGGGCGGGCACCGGGGAGCTGTTTTTT.

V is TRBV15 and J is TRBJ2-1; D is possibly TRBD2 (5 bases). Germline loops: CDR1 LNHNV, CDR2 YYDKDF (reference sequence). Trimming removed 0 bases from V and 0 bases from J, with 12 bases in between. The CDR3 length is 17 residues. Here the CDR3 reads CATSREDYSPSYNEQFF. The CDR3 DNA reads TGTGCCACCAGCAGAGAAGACTATTCTCCCTCCTACAATGAGCAGTTCTTC.

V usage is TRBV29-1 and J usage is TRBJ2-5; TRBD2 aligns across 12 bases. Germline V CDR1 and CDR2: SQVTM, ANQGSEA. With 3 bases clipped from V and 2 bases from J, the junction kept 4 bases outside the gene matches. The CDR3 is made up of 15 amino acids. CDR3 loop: CSVDGLAGGQETQYF. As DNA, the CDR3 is TGCAGCGTTGATGGTCTAGCGGGGGGGCAAGAGACCCAGTACTTC. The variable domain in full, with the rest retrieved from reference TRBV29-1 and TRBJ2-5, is SAVISQKPSRDICQRGTSLTIQCQVDSQVTMMFWYRQQPGQSLTLIATANQGSEATYESGFVIDKFPISRPNLTFSTLTVSNMSPEDSSIYLCSVDGLAGGQETQYFGPGTRLLVL.

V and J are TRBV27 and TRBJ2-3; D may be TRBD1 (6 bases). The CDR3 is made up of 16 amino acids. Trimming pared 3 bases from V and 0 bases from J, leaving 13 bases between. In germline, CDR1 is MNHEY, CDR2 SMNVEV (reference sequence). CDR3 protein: CASSFYQGRSTDTQYF. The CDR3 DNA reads TGTGCCAGCAGTTTCTATCAGGGGCGTAGCACAGATACGCAGTATTTT.